What follows are 5 T cell receptor beta chains derived from one specimen sequenced in a study of cytomegalovirus exposure and HLA in healthy donors. 13 Jbeta primers and 60 Vbeta primers were used for the PCR. Some clones are missing from TCRdb's copy, which holds only in-frame ones; the method was immunoSEQ multiplex PCR. The profile shows roughly 150,000 clones, approximately 81% of them singletons. Sequencing was done on a sample of PBMCs. The receptors here all came from a man under 40 in good health and CMV-seropositive.

The chain employs TRBV12-5 and TRBJ2-5; D possibly corresponds to TRBD1 (6 bases). This CDR3 region has 17 residues. Per the germline V gene, CDR1 is LGHNT and CDR2 is FRNRAP. Deletions cut 11 bases from V and 0 bases from J, with 25 bases between. CDR3 in amino acids: CASSRQVSPGYQETQYF. The CDR3 nucleotides read TGTGCTTCATCGAGACAGGTATCACCTGGCTACCAAGAGACCCAGTACTTC.

The chain recombines TRBV7-2 with TRBJ2-6; D not certain. The CDR3 has 14 amino acids. V was shortened by 5 bases and J by 6 bases, with 11 bases between the two germline ends. The germline CDR1 and CDR2 sequences are SGHTA and FQGNSA. The CDR3 region has the DNA TGTGCCAGCAGCCGCCCGACTCAGGCCAACGTCCTGACTTTC. Its translation: CASSRPTQANVLTF.

Turning to this clone: The germline gene is not matched at one end of the junction; a read error may be the cause. Other DNA sequences in the sample encode the same CDR3. V gene TRBV7-3 combines with J gene TRBJ2-3, with 13 bases that match TRBD2. This CDR3 contains 15 residues. Germline CDR1 reads SGHTA; CDR2 reads FQGTGA. The CDR3 region is CASSLLAGGADTQYF. The CDR3 DNA reads as TGTGCTAGCAGCTTACTAGCGGGAGGGGCAGATACGCAGTATTTT.

The gene calls are TRBV2 and TRBJ2-5, with D perhaps TRBD2 (6 bases). The CDR3 is made up of 13 amino acids. CDR1 is SNHLY, CDR2 FYNNEI, per germline. The ends were cut back, 7 bases at V and 4 bases at J, with 13 bases in the middle. CDR3 coding DNA: TGTGCCAGCACTCCGCTGGGAGGAGAGACCCAGTACTTC. Protein product: CASTPLGGETQYF.

The V call is TRBV19, the J call TRBJ1-5, with a possible D match to TRBD1 (6 bases). The V end lost 7 bases, the J end lost 0 bases, and 10 bases lay between the germline ends. This CDR3 region has 14 residues. The V gene's germline CDR1 is LNHDA and CDR2 SQIVND (reference sequence). This CDR3 is CASTGTNSNQPQHF. As DNA, the CDR3 is TGTGCCAGTACCGGGACAAATAGCAATCAGCCCCAGCATTTT.